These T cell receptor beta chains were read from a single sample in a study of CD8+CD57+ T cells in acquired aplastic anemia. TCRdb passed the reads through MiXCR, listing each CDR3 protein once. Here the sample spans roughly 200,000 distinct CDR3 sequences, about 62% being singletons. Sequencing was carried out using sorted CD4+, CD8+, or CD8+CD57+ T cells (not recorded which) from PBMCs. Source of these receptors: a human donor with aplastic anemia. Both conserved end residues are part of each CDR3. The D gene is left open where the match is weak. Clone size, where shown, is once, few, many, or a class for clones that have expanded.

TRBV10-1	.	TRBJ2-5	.	TGCGCCAGCAGTGAGACAGGTGCGGGAGAGACCCAGTACTTC	CASSETGAGETQYF
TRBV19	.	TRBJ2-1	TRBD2	TGTGCCAGTAGTATCGGGGGACTAGCGGGGGTGAATGAGCAGTTCTTC	CASSIGGLAGVNEQFF
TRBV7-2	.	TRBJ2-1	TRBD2	TGTGCCAGCAGCTTAGGGGCTAGCGGGGGGCCTACCCAGTTCTTC	CASSLGASGGPTQFF
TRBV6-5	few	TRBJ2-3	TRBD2	TGTGCCAGCAGTTACTCTAGCGGGGGGGGTTTTGGTGGCACAGATACGCAGTATTTT	CASSYSSGGGFGGTDTQYF
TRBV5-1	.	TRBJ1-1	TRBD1	TGCGCCAGCACATGGACAGGGGATCTCAACACTGAAGCTTTCTTT	CASTWTGDLNTEAFF
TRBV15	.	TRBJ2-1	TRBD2	TGTGCCACCAGCTCCCGGACTAGTACTAAGAAGCAGTTCTTC	CATSSRTSTKKQFF
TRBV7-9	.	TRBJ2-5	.	TGTGCCAGCAGCCCGAGAGCCCAAAAGACCCAGTACTTC	CASSPRAQKTQYF
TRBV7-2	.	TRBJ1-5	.	TGTGCCAGCAGCTCCCTTTTGGGGGGAAATCAGCCCCAGCATTTT	CASSSLLGGNQPQHF
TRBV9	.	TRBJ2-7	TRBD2	TGTGCCAGCAGCGTAGGGACTAGCGGGGAGGGACTTTCCTACGAGCAGTACTTC	CASSVGTSGEGLSYEQYF
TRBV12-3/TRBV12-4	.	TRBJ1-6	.	TGTGCCAGCAGTCCAGCGGGCTCACCCCTCCACTTT	CASSPAGSPLHF
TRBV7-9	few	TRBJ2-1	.	TGTGCCAGCAGCGTTGAAGTCGGGAGTGGTGAGCAGTTCTTC	CASSVEVGSGEQFF
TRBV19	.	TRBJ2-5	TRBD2	TGTGCCAGTAGTAACAGCGGGAGCGCCGGGGAGACCCAGTACTTC	CASSNSGSAGETQYF
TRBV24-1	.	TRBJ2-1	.	TGTGCCACCAGTGATCCGCGCGGAGGAAACAATGAGCAGTTCTTC	CATSDPRGGNNEQFF
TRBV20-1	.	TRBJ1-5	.	TGCAGTGCGGGACGAGGGGGGCAGCCCCAGCATTTT	CSAGRGGQPQHF
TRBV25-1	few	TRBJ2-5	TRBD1	TGTGCCAGCAGTGAAGGGGGCGACAGGGTGGGACAAGAGACCCAGTACTTC	CASSEGGDRVGQETQYF
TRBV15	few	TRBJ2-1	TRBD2	TGTGCCACCAGCAGCGGGGGGGTGGGTAACAATGAGCAGTTCTTC	CATSSGGVGNNEQFF
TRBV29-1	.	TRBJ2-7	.	TGCAGCGCTGGGCGACAGGCCCCACACGAGCAGTACTTC	CSAGRQAPHEQYF
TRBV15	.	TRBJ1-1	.	TGTGCCACCAGCAGAGATTGGGCTGAAGCTTTCTTT	CATSRDWAEAFF
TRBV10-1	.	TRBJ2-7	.	TGCGCCAGCAGCCGAGGGACTTACTACGAGCAGTACTTC	CASSRGTYYEQYF
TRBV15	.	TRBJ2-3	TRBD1	TGTGCCACCAGCAGCTCCAGGTCAGGACAGGAGATCACAGATACGCAGTATTTT	CATSSSRSGQEITDTQYF
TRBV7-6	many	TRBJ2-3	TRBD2	TGTGCCAGCAGCTTGTACGCGGGGAGGGCAGATACGCAGTATTTT	CASSLYAGRADTQYF
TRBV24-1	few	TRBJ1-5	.	TGTGCCACTAGTGATCCAGGGTACAATCAGCCCCAGCATTTT	CATSDPGYNQPQHF
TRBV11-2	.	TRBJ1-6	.	TGTGCCAGCAGCCTACAAACGGGGTATAATTCACCCCTCCACTTT	CASSLQTGYNSPLHF
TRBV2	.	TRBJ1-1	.	TGTGCCAGCAGTCGCGACGGCATGAACACTGAAGCTTTCTTT	CASSRDGMNTEAFF
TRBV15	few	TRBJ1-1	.	TGTGCCACCACCCGGGACGCGAACACTGAAGCTTTCTTT	CATTRDANTEAFF
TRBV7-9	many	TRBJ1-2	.	TGTGCCAGCAGCTTAGGGAGTCCGGTCTATGGCTACACCTTC	CASSLGSPVYGYTF
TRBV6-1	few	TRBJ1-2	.	TGTGCCAGCAGCCAATTATTTACGAAGGGACGGTCGTACTATGGCTACACCTTC	CASSQLFTKGRSYYGYTF
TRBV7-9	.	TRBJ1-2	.	TGTGCCAGCAGCTTAGTACGCGGCAGATATGGCTACACCTTC	CASSLVRGRYGYTF
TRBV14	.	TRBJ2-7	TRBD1	TGTGCCAGCAGCCAAGGGGGAGTGGGGACAGGAAACCTCCGCTACGAGCAGTACTTC	CASSQGGVGTGNLRYEQYF
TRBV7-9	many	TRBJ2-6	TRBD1	TGTGCCAGCAGTTTGGGACAGGTTTCCCTCGCTGGGGCCAACGTCCTGACTTTC	CASSLGQVSLAGANVLTF
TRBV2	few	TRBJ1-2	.	TGTGCCAGCAGTGATCGGGGCAGGGTAGCTGGCTACACCTTC	CASSDRGRVAGYTF
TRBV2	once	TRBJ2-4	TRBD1	TGTGCCAGCAGTGATGGACAGGGTCGGCCCAAAAACATTCAGTACTTC	CASSDGQGRPKNIQYF
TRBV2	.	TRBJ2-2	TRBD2	TGTGCCACGTCGCCGCCTAGCGGGGGGCGGGGCGGGGAGCTGTTTTTT	CATSPPSGGRGGELFF
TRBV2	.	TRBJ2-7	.	TGTGCCAGCAGAAGGACGGCCGAGTACGAGCAGTACTTC	CASRRTAEYEQYF
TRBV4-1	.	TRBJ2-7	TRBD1	TGCGCCAGCAGCCAGCGCCGGGACAGGGAGTACGAGCAGTACTTC	CASSQRRDREYEQYF
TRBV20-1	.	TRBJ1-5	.	TGCAGTGCACTGTGTAGCAATCAGCCCCAGCATTTT	CSALCSNQPQHF
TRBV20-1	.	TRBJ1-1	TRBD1	TGCAGTGCTAGTAGCCAGGGGGGGGCTTTCTTT	CSASSQGGAFF
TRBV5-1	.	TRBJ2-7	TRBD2	TGCGCCAGCAGCCCCGGGACTAGATCTTACGAGCAGTATTTC	CASSPGTRSYEQYF
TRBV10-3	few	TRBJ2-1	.	TGTGCCACTGGGGATACGAGCTCCTACAATGAGCAGTTCTTC	CATGDTSSYNEQFF
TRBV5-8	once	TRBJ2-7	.	TGTGCCAGCAGCCAGGCCCGGGACGGCGGGCGGGAGCAGTACTTC	CASSQARDGGREQYF
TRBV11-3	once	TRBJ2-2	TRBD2	TGTGCCAGCAACCCAAGGACTAGCGGGGGGGCATCGGAGCTGTTTTTT	CASNPRTSGGASELFF
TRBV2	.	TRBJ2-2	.	TGTGCCAGCAGCGGCTGGGAGCTGTTTTTT	CASSGWELFF
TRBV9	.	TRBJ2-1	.	TGTGCCAGCAGCGTATCAGGGCGGGATGAGCAGTTCTTC	CASSVSGRDEQFF